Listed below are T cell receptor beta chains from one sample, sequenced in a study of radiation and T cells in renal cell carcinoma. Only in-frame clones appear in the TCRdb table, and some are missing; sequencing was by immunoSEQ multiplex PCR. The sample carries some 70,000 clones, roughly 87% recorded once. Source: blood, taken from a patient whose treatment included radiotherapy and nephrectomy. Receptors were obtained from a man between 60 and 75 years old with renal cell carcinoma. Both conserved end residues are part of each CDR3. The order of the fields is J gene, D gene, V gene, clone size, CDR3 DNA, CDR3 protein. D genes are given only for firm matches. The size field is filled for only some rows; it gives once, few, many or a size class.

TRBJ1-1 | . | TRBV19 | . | TGTGCCAGTAGTATTACAGGGACCCTCTCTAACACTGAAGCTTTCTTT | CASSITGTLSNTEAFF
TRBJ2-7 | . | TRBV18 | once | TGTGCCAGCTCACGCTCCGGGACTTCCTACGAGCAGTACTTC | CASSRSGTSYEQYF
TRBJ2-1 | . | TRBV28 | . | TGTGCCAGCAGTTCCCAACCGACGGGCGGCAATGAGCAGTTCTTC | CASSSQPTGGNEQFF
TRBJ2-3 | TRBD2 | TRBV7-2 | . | TGTGCCAGCAGCTTAAGGGGGTATAGCGGGAGCTCTAGCACAGATACGCAGTATTTT | CASSLRGYSGSSSTDTQYF
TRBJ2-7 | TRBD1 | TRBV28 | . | TGTGCCAGCAGTTTTTCCCCCCCGACAGGGACCTACGAGCAGTACTTC | CASSFSPPTGTYEQYF
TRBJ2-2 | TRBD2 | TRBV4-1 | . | TGCGCCAGCAGCCGACGAAGACTAGCGGGAGAGGGGTATGGGCTCACCGGGGAGCTGTTTTTT | CASSRRRLAGEGYGLTGELFF
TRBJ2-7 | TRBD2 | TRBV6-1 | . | TGTGCCACGGGACTATCCTACGAGCAGTACTTC | CATGLSYEQYF
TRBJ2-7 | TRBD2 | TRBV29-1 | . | TGCAGCGCGCAGCGGGGAGGCGACGAGCAGTACTTC | CSAQRGGDEQYF
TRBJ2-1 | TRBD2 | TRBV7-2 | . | TGTGCCAGCAGCCTGGGACTAGCGGGGTACAATGAGCAGTTCTTC | CASSLGLAGYNEQFF
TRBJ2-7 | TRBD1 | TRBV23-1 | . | TGCGCCAGCAGTCAAGAGGACAGGGGCAACGAGCAGTACTTC | CASSQEDRGNEQYF
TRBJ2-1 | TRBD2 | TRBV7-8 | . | TGTGCCAGCAGCTCGACCGTAGCGGGAGGGCCCAATGAGCAGTTCTTC | CASSSTVAGGPNEQFF
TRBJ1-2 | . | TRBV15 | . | TGTGCCACCAGCCCAAGAGAAGGGCCCGCCGGGGGCTACACCTTC | CATSPREGPAGGYTF
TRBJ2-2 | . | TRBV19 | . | TGTGCCAGCGCAACCTTCTCGGGTCGAGTACGAACCGGGGAGCTGTTTTTT | CASATFSGRVRTGELFF
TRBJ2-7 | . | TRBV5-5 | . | TGTGCCAGCAGCTTAGGACCGGGGCGCGAGCAGTACTTC | CASSLGPGREQYF
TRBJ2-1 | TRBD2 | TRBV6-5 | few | TGTGCCAGCAGTTTTCAACTAGCGGGAGTTGCGAATGAGCAGTTCTTC | CASSFQLAGVANEQFF
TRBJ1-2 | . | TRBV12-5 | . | TGTGCTAGTGGTTCGGGGGGTATTGCTGGCTACACCTTC | CASGSGGIAGYTF
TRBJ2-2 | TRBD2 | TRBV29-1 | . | TGCAGCGTTGAAGGCGGGGGGAACACCGGGGAGCTGTTTTTT | CSVEGGGNTGELFF
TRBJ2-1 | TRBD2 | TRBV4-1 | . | TGCGCCAGCAGCCAAGGGAGTGGACTAGCGGGCGAGGGGGAGCAGTTCTTC | CASSQGSGLAGEGEQFF
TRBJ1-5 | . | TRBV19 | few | TGTGCCAGTAGTACCGGGAGTCAGCCCCAGCATTTT | CASSTGSQPQHF
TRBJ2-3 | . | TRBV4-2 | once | TGTGCCAGCAGCCAAGACCTAGCAGTTAAGGATACGCAGTATTTT | CASSQDLAVKDTQYF
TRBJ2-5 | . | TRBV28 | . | TGTGCCAGCAGTTTTGGTACGGGACGCGGGCGGGAGACCCAGTACTTC | CASSFGTGRGRETQYF
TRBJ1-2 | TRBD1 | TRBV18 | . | TGTGCCAGCTCTCTTCGATCGACAGGGGATAACTATGGCTACACCTTC | CASSLRSTGDNYGYTF
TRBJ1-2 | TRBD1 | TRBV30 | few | TGTGCCTGGACCGGGGGACAGGGTCGTGGCTACACCTTC | CAWTGGQGRGYTF
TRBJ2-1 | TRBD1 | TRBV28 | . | TGTGCCAGCAGTCCGATCACAGGGGTCGCGACCTACAATGAGCAGTTCTTC | CASSPITGVATYNEQFF
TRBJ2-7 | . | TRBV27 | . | TGTGCCAGCAGTTTGGCAAGCGGAAGCTCCTACGAGCAGTACTTC | CASSLASGSSYEQYF
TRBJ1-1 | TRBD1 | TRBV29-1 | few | TGCAGCGCCAACAGGGGCGCCGAGGGAGCTTTCTTT | CSANRGAEGAFF
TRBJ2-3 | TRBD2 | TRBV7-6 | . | TGTGCCAGCAGCCCTAAGGGGTGGCGGGAGTTGGCAGATACGCAGTATTTT | CASSPKGWRELADTQYF
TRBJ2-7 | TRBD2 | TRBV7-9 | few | TGTGCCAGCAGCTTAAACGATCCCCTAGCGGGATACGAGCAGTACTTC | CASSLNDPLAGYEQYF
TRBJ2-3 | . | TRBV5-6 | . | TGTGCCAGCAGCTTGGTTCCAGCGGGCCTCACAGATACGCAGTATTTT | CASSLVPAGLTDTQYF
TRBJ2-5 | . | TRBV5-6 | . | TGTGCCAGCAGCTTGCCCCTCCACCAAGAGACCCAGTACTTC | CASSLPLHQETQYF
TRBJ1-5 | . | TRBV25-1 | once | TGTGCCAGCAGTGAATACGGGTGGGGTCAGCCCCAGCATTTT | CASSEYGWGQPQHF
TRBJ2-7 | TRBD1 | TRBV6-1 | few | TGTGCCAGCAGTGACTGGGACAGGGGAGGGTACGAGCAGTACTTC | CASSDWDRGGYEQYF